The 31 T cell receptor beta chains given below trace back to one sample, sequenced in a study of T cells after yellow fever vaccination. TCRdb recomputed calls from the 5' RACE reads with MiXCR, one row per CDR3 protein. The data show about 150,000 distinct CDR3 sequences, approximately 6.2% seen once. This specimen was CD4+ T cells sorted from PBMCs, taken on the day of the first yellow fever vaccination. The receptors shown here come from a man in his late teens or twenties who received the YFV17D yellow fever vaccine.

The V call is TRBV7-6, the J call TRBJ2-7; 10 nucleotides align to TRBD1. Germline V CDR1 and CDR2: SGHVS, FNYEAQ. The CDR3 sequence is 14 residues long. The V and J ends lost 2 bases and 11 bases, in that order; junction bases with no gene match: 9. CDR3 in DNA: TGTGCCAGCAGCTTATCCCGGGACAGGGGAGGAAAGTACTTC. It specifies CASSLSRDRGGKYF.

J is TRBJ2-3 and V is TRBV4-1; 10 nucleotides line up with TRBD2. The germline CDR1 and CDR2 sequences are MGHRA and YSYEKL. This CDR3 contains 17 residues. V trimming: 1 base; J trimming: 1 base; junction bases outside the gene matches: 5. The CDR3 nucleotides read TGCGCCAGCAGCCAAGTTAGTCTAGCGGGGGGCACAGATACGCAGTATTTT. It translates to CASSQVSLAGGTDTQYF.

CDR3 DNA sequence: TGCGCCAGCAGCCTCCACCTAGCGGCTGAAAGCTCCTACAATGAGCAGTTCTTC. Protein: CASSLHLAAESSYNEQFF. The rearrangement uses TRBV23-1 and TRBJ2-1, with 7 bases lining up with TRBD2. TRBV23-1 is an ORF; its function is uncertain. J gave up 0 bases and V 6 bases, and 14 bases lay outside the gene matches. The CDR3 contains 18 residues.

This clonotype was recorded at least ten times. The chain couples TRBV25-1 to TRBJ2-4, with 9 nucleotides matching TRBD2. The trim removed 6 bases at V and 0 bases at J, leaving 12 bases unmatched. The germline V gene encodes CDR1 MGHDK and CDR2 SYGVNS. The CDR3 totals 18 residues. CDR3 sequence reads: CASSLPAGGSLAKNIQYF. CDR3 sequence (DNA): TGTGCCAGCAGCCTACCAGCGGGGGGATCACTAGCCAAAAACATTCAGTACTTC.

This clonotype was seen more than once but under ten times. The chain carries TRBV20-1 and TRBJ2-6; D remains unclear. The CDR3 totals 13 residues. The germline CDR1 and CDR2 sequences are DFQATT and SNEGSKA (reference sequence). V was trimmed by 1 base and J by 2 bases, leaving 3 bases between them. The CDR3 sequence: CSARVTGANVLTF. Here the CDR3 DNA reads TGCAGTGCTAGAGTGACTGGGGCCAACGTCCTGACTTTC.

This clonotype was detected a few times. V usage is TRBV11-1 and J usage is TRBJ1-1, with D possibly matching TRBD1 (6 bases). V was trimmed by 6 bases and J by 5 bases, leaving 10 bases between them. Germline loops: CDR1 SGHAT, CDR2 FQDESV (reference sequence). This CDR3 has 12 residues. The CDR3 sequence is CASRGTGTEAFF. The CDR3 region has the DNA TGTGCCAGCAGGGGTACAGGGACTGAAGCTTTCTTT.

This clonotype has a count of ten or more. The chain carries TRBV20-1 and TRBJ2-3; 13 bases map to TRBD2. The length of the CDR3 is 17 residues. The V gene's germline CDR1 is DFQATT and CDR2 SNEGSKA (reference sequence). After removal of 5 bases from V and 7 bases from J, the junction contained 15 bases not matched to a gene. The CDR3 region has the DNA TGCAGTGCTGGGGAGGGGCTGACTAGCGGGGGGACGAATACGCAGTATTTT. Its translation is CSAGEGLTSGGTNTQYF.

This clonotype was found once. The chain links TRBV19 to TRBJ2-5; 10 bases fit TRBD2. The ends lost 7 bases at V and 9 bases at J; junction bases unmatched: 14. The CDR3 extends over 15 amino acids. CDR1 and CDR2 from the germline V gene are LNHDA and SQIVND (reference sequence). The CDR3 here is CASKASGGLVEAQYF. Here the CDR3 DNA reads TGTGCCAGTAAGGCTAGCGGGGGCCTAGTCGAGGCCCAGTACTTC.

This clonotype was detected ten times or more. The rearrangement links TRBV6-5 to TRBJ2-3; D uncertain. The germline V and J ends were trimmed by 3 bases and 2 bases, with 15 bases remaining between them. This CDR3 contains 16 residues. Germline CDR1 MNHEY, CDR2 SVGAGI. In DNA form, the CDR3 reads TGTGCCAGCAGTTATTTCCGAGCAGGTTTCACAGATACGCAGTATTTT. This sequence encodes CASSYFRAGFTDTQYF.

A few counts support this clonotype. The chain combines TRBV7-2 with TRBJ2-3; D uncertain. The CDR3 contains 13 residues. CDR1 and CDR2 (germline): SGHTA, FQGNSA. V gave up 6 bases and J gave up 2 bases, with 9 bases separating them. In nucleotides, the CDR3 is TGTGCCAGCAGAGTACTACACACAGATACGCAGTATTTT. This gives the protein CASRVLHTDTQYF.

This clonotype was counted between two and nine times. This sequence joins TRBV20-1 and TRBJ2-3, with 7 bases identical to TRBD2. Per germline, CDR1 DFQATT and CDR2 SNEGSKA (reference sequence). This CDR3 spans 14 amino acids. V lost 6 bases, J lost 1 base, and 7 bases stayed unmatched. The CDR3 region is CSAPRAGGTDTQYF. The DNA for the CDR3 is TGCAGTGCCCCCCGGGCGGGGGGCACAGATACGCAGTATTTT.

In its sample, this clonotype was seen many times. The CDR3: CAISVGGDTDTQYF. The CDR3 nucleotides are TGTGCCATCAGTGTGGGGGGCGATACAGATACGCAGTATTTT. V usage is TRBV10-3 and J usage is TRBJ2-3; D might be TRBD1 or TRBD2, each matching 6 bases. With 4 bases removed from V and 3 bases from J, the gap between germline ends came to 11 bases. The CDR3 has 14 amino acids. Germline CDR1 ENHRY, CDR2 SYGVKD.

This clonotype showed up many times. This chain's CDR3 is CASSPIAGGLGEQFF. In DNA, the CDR3 is TGTGCCAGCAGCCCAATAGCGGGGGGCCTTGGTGAGCAGTTCTTC. V and J are TRBV7-3 and TRBJ2-1; 10 bases are shared with TRBD2. CDR3 size: 15 residues. CDR1 and CDR2 (germline): SGHTA, FQGTGA. V dropped 5 bases and J dropped 9; count of bases not matched to a gene: 10. The complete variable domain, with remaining parts taken from reference TRBV7-3 and TRBJ2-1, reads GAGVSQTPSNKVTEKGKYVELRCDPISGHTALYWYRQSLGQGPEFLIYFQGTGAADDSGLPNDRFFAVRPEGSVSTLKIQRTERGDSAVYLCASSPIAGGLGEQFFGPGTRLTVL.

The sample holds a few counts of this clonotype. The rearrangement joins TRBV20-1 to TRBJ2-5, with 10 positions matching TRBD2. Germline CDR1 is DFQATT and CDR2 is SNEGSKA (reference sequence). This CDR3 spans 15 amino acids. Trimming cost V 2 bases and J 5 bases; bases outside gene matches: 8. The CDR3 DNA is TGCAGTGCTAGACCCCTAGCGGGGGCGTCGGAGACCCAGTACTTC. This sequence encodes CSARPLAGASETQYF.

As concerns this clonotype: A read error may explain this, as a much larger clone is one base away. The gene calls are TRBV24-1 and TRBJ2-3; TRBD1 matches 7 bases. Germline CDR1 and CDR2: KGHDR and SFDVKD. The CDR3 runs to 13 residues. The CDR3 DNA follows: TGTGCCACCAGAGATTTACAGGGGAATACGCAGTATTTT. This codes for CATRDLQGNTQYF.

The rearrangement uses TRBV20-1 and TRBJ2-6; no clear D. V dropped 3 bases and J dropped 0 bases, with 6 bases sitting between them. The CDR3 spans 14 residues. Germline V CDR1 and CDR2: DFQATT, SNEGSKA (reference sequence). The CDR3 nucleotides are TGCAGTGCTAGCCCGGGCTCTGGGGCCAACGTCCTGACTTTC. Translated: CSASPGSGANVLTF.

Concerning this clonotype itself: The junction departs from the called germline gene at one end, perhaps through a read error. The rearrangement joins TRBV3-1 to TRBJ2-5, with TRBD2 as a possible D gene (6 bases). Germline V gene sequence: CDR1 LGHDT, CDR2 YNNKEL (reference sequence). The CDR3 totals 14 residues. CDR3 amino acids: CASERQAVREIQYF. CDR3 nucleotides: TGTGCCAGCGAGCGTCAAGCGGTCCGGGAGATCCAGTACTTC.

V is TRBV7-9 and J is TRBJ2-1; possible D gene TRBD2, 5 bases. Trimming took off 6 bases at V and 7 bases at J, with 16 bases between the two ends. Germline assignment: CDR1 SEHNR and CDR2 FQNEAQ (reference sequence). This CDR3 is built from 14 residues. CDR3 loop: CASSPRRVFNEQFF. CDR3 DNA: TGTGCCAGCAGTCCCCGGCGGGTTTTTAATGAGCAGTTCTTC.

This clonotype was found a few times. The V gene is TRBV7-2, the J gene TRBJ2-1; D gene uncertain. V lost 2 bases and J 2 bases, leaving 7 bases between the germline ends. The CDR3 runs 14 residues. Germline CDR1 reads SGHTA; CDR2 reads FQGNSA. Here the CDR3 DNA reads TGTGCCAGCAGCTTAATGCCCCCCTACAATGAGCAGTTCTTC. Residues: CASSLMPPYNEQFF.

This clonotype appeared many times. This chain joins TRBV7-3 and TRBJ2-3, with 8 bases aligning to TRBD2. CDR3 size: 16 residues. Germline V gene lookup returns CDR1 SGHTA and CDR2 FQGTGA. V lost 4 bases to trimming and J lost 1 base; unmatched junction nucleotides: 7. The CDR3 here is CASSSGLADGTDTQYF. The DNA for the CDR3 is TGTGCCAGCAGCTCTGGACTAGCCGATGGCACAGATACGCAGTATTTT.

The chain employs TRBV3-1 and TRBJ2-3; possibly TRBD2 for D (7 bases). This CDR3 is 15 amino acids long. The V end lost 0 bases, the J end lost 5 bases, and 12 bases lay between the germline ends. Germline V gene data show CDR1 as LGHDT and CDR2 as YNNKEL (reference sequence). The CDR3 reads CASSQDQGGVDTQYF. The CDR3 region has the DNA TGTGCCAGCAGCCAAGATCAAGGGGGGGTAGATACGCAGTATTTT.

This clonotype was detected a few times. The chain joins TRBV12-3 or TRBV12-4 to TRBJ2-5, with unresolved D. V lost 6 bases and J lost 4, with 15 bases in between. The CDR3 has 14 amino acids. The CDR3 DNA sequence: TGTGCCAGCAGCCTTGGGGTATTGCCAGAGACCCAGTACTTC. Protein: CASSLGVLPETQYF.

Here the CDR3 reads CASSFIRAANTEAFF. In nucleotides, the CDR3 is TGTGCCAGCAGTTTTATCCGGGCAGCGAACACTGAAGCTTTCTTT. V usage is TRBV27 and J usage is TRBJ1-1; D gene ambiguous. Trimming left V 3 bases short and J 1 base short, with 12 bases between. The CDR3 has 15 amino acids. CDR1 MNHEY and CDR2 SMNVEV come from the germline V gene (reference sequence).

This clonotype was observed at least ten times. This chain uses TRBV5-1 with TRBJ2-3; 8 nucleotides agree with TRBD1. Germline V gives CDR1 SGHRS, CDR2 YFSETQ. The junction had 2 bases not matched to a gene; V was cut back by 1 base and J by 4 bases. CDR3 length equals 14 residues. The DNA for the CDR3 is TGCGCCAGCAGCTTGCAGGGGGCGGCAGATACGCAGTATTTT. Its translation is CASSLQGAADTQYF.

This clonotype was counted at least ten times. V gene TRBV11-2 combines with J gene TRBJ1-2, with 8 bases that match TRBD1. The CDR3 is 16 residues long. Trimming cost V 5 bases and J 6 bases; bases outside gene matches: 14. The V gene's germline CDR1 is SGHAT and CDR2 FQNNGV. The CDR3 DNA follows: TGTGCCAGCAGCCCCCATATTACGACAGGGGCGGATGGCTACACCTTC. Its translation is CASSPHITTGADGYTF.

This clonotype came up a few times. The chain uses TRBV2 and TRBJ1-1, with a tentative D call TRBD1 (5 bases). The V end was cut by 9 bases, the J end by 7 bases, with 15 bases between. The germline CDR1 and CDR2 sequences are SNHLY and FYNNEI. The CDR3 is 12 residues long. The CDR3 DNA follows: TGTGCCAGGGGATCAGGGCCCAATGAAGCTTTCTTT. This encodes CARGSGPNEAFF.

This clonotype was counted many times. This CDR3 is CASSLGFANEQFF. CDR3 in DNA: TGTGCCAGCAGCTTAGGTTTCGCTAATGAGCAGTTCTTC. The chain links TRBV11-3 to TRBJ2-1; D call uncertain. Germline CDR1 and CDR2: SGHNT and YENEEA. Trimming removed 1 base at V and 7 bases at J, with 8 bases between. The CDR3 has 13 amino acids.

In its sample, this clonotype was seen many times. This chain joins TRBV4-3 and TRBJ2-5; possibly TRBD1 or TRBD2 for D (5 bases each). Germline CDR1 and CDR2: LGHNA and YSLEER. The CDR3 runs to 16 residues. With 4 bases removed from V and 3 bases from J, the gap between germline ends came to 18 bases. Here the CDR3 reads CASSPGLGEGEETQYF. CDR3 nucleotides: TGCGCCAGCAGCCCCGGGCTGGGGGAAGGAGAAGAGACCCAGTACTTC.

The chain has TRBV6-4 and TRBJ1-1; TRBD1 matches at 7 bases. V shed 11 bases and J 3 bases; nucleotides not matched to a gene: 27. Germline assignment: CDR1 MRHNA and CDR2 SNTAGT. The CDR3 sequence is 19 residues long. Here the CDR3 reads CAFTRRRGLVRGRDTEAFF. The CDR3 DNA is TGTGCCTTCACCCGAAGGAGGGGGCTAGTTAGAGGGAGAGACACTGAAGCTTTCTTT.

This clonotype was detected a few times. J is TRBJ1-1 and V is TRBV6-4; 8 bases align to TRBD1. The junction had 8 bases not matched to a gene; V was cut back by 3 bases and J by 5 bases. The CDR3 contains 15 residues. Looked up from germline, CDR1 is MRHNA and CDR2 is SNTAGT. DNA for the CDR3: TGTGCCAGCAGTGAGACTGGACAGGGCGGAACTGAAGCTTTCTTT. Translating it yields CASSETGQGGTEAFF.

This clonotype occurred many times. V and J are TRBV9 and TRBJ2-7; possibly TRBD1 for D (5 bases). Germline values: CDR1 SGDLS, CDR2 YYNGEE. This CDR3 spans 13 amino acids. V lost 0 bases and J 4 bases, leaving 8 bases between the germline ends. CDR3 loop: CASSVGGRYEQYF. The CDR3 nucleotides read TGTGCCAGCAGCGTAGGGGGCCGGTACGAGCAGTACTTC. The entire variable domain, with the rest obtained from reference TRBV9 and TRBJ2-7, is as follows: DSGVTQTPKHLITATGQRVTLRCSPRSGDLSVYWYQQSLDQGLQFLIQYYNGEERAKGNILERFSAQQFPDLHSELNLSSLELGDSALYFCASSVGGRYEQYFGPGTRLTVT.